These 25 T cell receptor beta chains were all obtained from the same sample, sequenced in a study of shared clonotypes between healthy human individuals. Repertoires were generated with immunoSEQ multiplex PCR, while TCRdb's copy carries only in-frame clones and drops some. The sample carries some 2,000,000 clones, approximately 96% recorded once. Input material: naive CD4+ T cells sorted from blood. Documented subset: CD45RA+ positively selected. These receptors all stem from a man aged 18 to 30 in good health.

The V gene is TRBV7-3, the J gene TRBJ2-5, with D possibly TRBD2 on 6 matching bases. This CDR3 comprises 14 residues. V gave up 5 bases and J gave up 0 bases, with 10 bases separating them. Germline V gene sequence: CDR1 SGHTA, CDR2 FQGTGA. CDR3 nucleotides: TGTGCCAGCAGCCCTGGGGGGTACCAAGAGACCCAGTACTTC. Protein sequence: CASSPGGYQETQYF. The full variable domain, with the rest looked up from reference TRBV7-3 and TRBJ2-5, is GAGVSQTPSNKVTEKGKYVELRCDPISGHTALYWYRQSLGQGPEFLIYFQGTGAADDSGLPNDRFFAVRPEGSVSTLKIQRTERGDSAVYLCASSPGGYQETQYFGPGTRLLVL.

The chain recombines TRBV5-1 with TRBJ2-7; the D gene is possibly TRBD2 (7 bases). Trimming took off 0 bases at V and 2 bases at J, with 21 bases between the two ends. The CDR3 has 18 residues. Germline CDR1 reads SGHRS; CDR2 reads YFSETQ. The CDR3 DNA reads as TGCGCCAGCAGCTTGGGGGTTGTAGGACAGCGGGGTCCCTACGAGCAGTACTTC. Translating gives CASSLGVVGQRGPYEQYF. Looking up the rest from reference TRBV5-1 and TRBJ2-7 gives the full variable domain: KAGVTQTPRYLIKTRGQQVTLSCSPISGHRSVSWYQQTPGQGLQFLFEYFSETQRNKGNFPGRFSGRQFSNSRSEMNVSTLELGDSALYLCASSLGVVGQRGPYEQYFGPGTRLTVT.

The chain uses TRBV5-1 and TRBJ1-1; no clear D gene. CDR1 is SGHRS and CDR2 is YFSETQ in the germline V gene. This CDR3 has 14 residues. Trimming took off 1 base at V and 1 base at J, with 8 bases between the two ends. CDR3 loop: CASSLYAENTEAFF. In DNA form, the CDR3 reads TGCGCCAGCAGCTTGTATGCAGAGAACACTGAAGCTTTCTTT.

V and J are TRBV29-1 and TRBJ2-3, with 9 bases aligning to TRBD2. The CDR3 covers 16 residues. CDR1 is SQVTM, CDR2 ANQGSEA, per germline. Trimming took 3 bases from V and 2 from J; bases not matched to a gene: 9. Here the CDR3 reads CSVDLWASGNTDTQYF. CDR3 DNA sequence: TGCAGCGTTGATTTGTGGGCTAGCGGGAACACAGATACGCAGTATTTT.

This clone was observed once. The rearrangement joins TRBV5-4 to TRBJ2-2; 8 bases match TRBD1. CDR3 length: 16 amino acids. Germline V gives CDR1 SGHNT, CDR2 YYREEE (reference sequence). Trimming removed 3 bases from V and 3 bases from J; junction bases left unmatched: 7. The DNA of the CDR3 is TGTGCCAGCAGCTACGACAGGGGAGTGGACACCGGGGAGCTGTTTTTT. This codes for CASSYDRGVDTGELFF.

The chain couples TRBV6-6 to TRBJ1-1; 8 positions match TRBD1. The CDR3 runs to 15 residues. CDR1 is MNHNY and CDR2 is SVGAGI in the germline V gene (reference sequence). The J segment lost 3 bases and the V segment lost 6 bases, leaving 9 bases of the junction unmatched. In DNA form, the CDR3 reads TGTGCCAGCAGCCACAGGGGGACGGAAGACACTGAAGCTTTCTTT. Translating it yields CASSHRGTEDTEAFF.

The chain joins TRBV6-6 to TRBJ2-3, with 9 bases aligning to TRBD1. Trimming removed 6 bases from V and 3 bases from J; junction bases left unmatched: 7. This CDR3 region has 15 residues. Looked up from germline, CDR1 is MNHNY and CDR2 is SVGAGI (reference sequence). The CDR3: CASSRTGDGTDTQYF. In DNA, the CDR3 is TGTGCCAGCAGCAGGACAGGGGACGGGACAGATACGCAGTATTTT.

This rearrangement joins TRBV7-8 to TRBJ2-7; D is perhaps TRBD2 (6 bases). Germline V lookup: CDR1 SGHVS, CDR2 FQNEAQ. The CDR3 covers 16 residues. Trimming took off 4 bases at V and 0 bases at J, with 16 bases between the two ends. The CDR3, as DNA: TGTGCCAGCAGCTCCAACCCGGGACTTAGCTCCTACGAGCAGTACTTC. It translates to CASSSNPGLSSYEQYF.

The CDR3 here is CASRLAGDYNEQFF. CDR3 in DNA: TGTGCCAGCAGACTAGCGGGAGACTACAATGAGCAGTTCTTC. This rearrangement joins TRBV6-1 to TRBJ2-1, with 11 bases fitting TRBD2. Germline V gene lookup returns CDR1 MNHNS and CDR2 SASEGT. Trimming cost V 6 bases and J 3 bases; bases outside gene matches: 1. This CDR3 is built from 14 residues.

The J gene is TRBJ2-7, the V gene TRBV19, with no clear D. The CDR3 runs to 13 residues. The ends were cut back, 3 bases at V and 3 bases at J, with 9 bases in the middle. Germline loops: CDR1 LNHDA, CDR2 SQIVND (reference sequence). The CDR3 coding sequence is TGTGCCAGTAGTATGTGGGTTAACTACGAGCAGTACTTC. This codes for CASSMWVNYEQYF.

V is TRBV28 and J is TRBJ1-4; D may be TRBD1 (6 bases). CDR3 length: 14 residues. Per the germline V gene, CDR1 is MDHEN and CDR2 is SYDVKM. V lost 2 bases to trimming and J lost 7 bases, with 11 bases between them. CDR3: CASSLGGNVEKLFF. The CDR3 coding sequence is TGTGCCAGCAGTTTAGGGGGCAACGTTGAAAAACTGTTTTTT. The variable domain in full, completed from reference TRBV28 and TRBJ1-4, reads DVKVTQSSRYLVKRTGEKVFLECVQDMDHENMFWYRQDPGLGLRLIYFSYDVKMKEKGDIPEGYSVSREKKERFSLILESASTNQTSMYLCASSLGGNVEKLFFGSGTQLSVL.

Details on this clone: Other DNA sequences within the sample encode an identical CDR3. V gene TRBV6-1 combines with J gene TRBJ2-7; 10 nucleotides line up with TRBD1. The CDR3 is 15 amino acids. The junction had 3 bases not matched to a gene; V was cut back by 0 bases and J by 4 bases. Germline CDR1 MNHNS, CDR2 SASEGT. For the CDR3, the DNA is TGTGCCAGCAGTGAAGCTGGGACAGGGGTTTACGAGCAGTACTTC. This encodes CASSEAGTGVYEQYF.

The CDR3 nucleotides read TGTGCCAGCAGCTCGGGACTAGCAAATGAGCAGTTCTTC. Translated: CASSSGLANEQFF. This chain uses TRBV5-5 with TRBJ2-1; 9 bases match TRBD2. CDR1 is SGHKS and CDR2 is YYEKEE in the germline V gene (reference sequence). Trimming at V came to 3 bases and at J to 7 bases, leaving 2 bases not matched to a gene. CDR3 length: 13 residues.

The rearrangement joins TRBV9 to TRBJ1-3; D is perhaps TRBD1 (6 bases). CDR1 is SGDLS, CDR2 YYNGEE, per germline. Trimming pared 4 bases from V and 0 bases from J, leaving 11 bases between. The CDR3 runs 15 residues. CDR3 sequence: CASSPDSVSGNTIYF. DNA for the CDR3: TGTGCCAGCAGCCCGGACAGCGTCTCTGGAAACACCATATATTTT.

This rearrangement joins TRBV4-3 to TRBJ2-7; D is perhaps TRBD1 (6 bases). Trimming took off 5 bases at V and 3 bases at J, with 20 bases between the two ends. The CDR3 spans 16 residues. The germline CDR1 and CDR2 sequences are LGHNA and YSLEER. CDR3 DNA: TGCGCCAGCAGCTATATGGGGGCGGACAGTTACTACGAGCAGTACTTC. Translation: CASSYMGADSYYEQYF.

The rearrangement uses TRBV28 and TRBJ1-6, with 8 bases that match TRBD1. CDR1 and CDR2 from the germline V gene are MDHEN and SYDVKM. The CDR3 sequence is 14 residues long. V lost 6 bases and J lost 9; bases outside the gene matches: 7. Here the CDR3 reads CASRQGQGGSPLHF. The CDR3 DNA reads as TGTGCCAGCAGACAAGGACAGGGAGGTTCACCCCTCCACTTT. The full variable domain, completed using reference TRBV28 and TRBJ1-6, is DVKVTQSSRYLVKRTGEKVFLECVQDMDHENMFWYRQDPGLGLRLIYFSYDVKMKEKGDIPEGYSVSREKKERFSLILESASTNQTSMYLCASRQGQGGSPLHFGNGTRLTVT.

The count of this clone is one. The chain recombines TRBV2 with TRBJ2-7; possibly TRBD1 for D (6 bases). Germline-derived CDR1 and CDR2 are SNHLY and FYNNEI. The V end was cut by 4 bases, the J end by 0 bases, with 13 bases between. There are 15 residues in the CDR3. The CDR3 is CASSGGVGGSYEQYF. CDR3 coding DNA: TGTGCCAGCAGTGGAGGGGTAGGGGGCTCCTACGAGCAGTACTTC.

J is TRBJ1-3 and V is TRBV25-1; TRBD1 agrees at 8 bases. CDR3 size: 15 residues. Germline V lookup: CDR1 MGHDK, CDR2 SYGVNS. Trimming cost V 6 bases and J 2 bases; bases outside gene matches: 6. The DNA for the CDR3 is TGTGCCAGCAGGGACAGGGAAGGTCCTGGAAACACCATATATTTT. Its translation is CASRDREGPGNTIYF.

The chain recombines TRBV10-3 with TRBJ2-7; D is ambiguous. Germline V gene data show CDR1 as ENHRY and CDR2 as SYGVKD. This CDR3 spans 12 amino acids. Trimming pared 5 bases from V and 0 bases from J, leaving 5 bases between. The CDR3 sequence: CAISPGSYEQYF. The CDR3 nucleotides are TGTGCCATCAGTCCGGGCTCCTACGAGCAGTACTTC.

This rearrangement joins TRBV18 to TRBJ2-1; D possibly corresponds to TRBD1 (6 bases). V lost 3 bases to trimming and J lost 5 bases, with 14 bases between them. The CDR3 extends over 15 amino acids. Germline V CDR1 and CDR2: KGHSH, LQKENI. Here the CDR3 reads CASSPRQAGDNEQFF. As DNA, the CDR3 is TGTGCCAGCTCACCCCGACAGGCCGGAGACAATGAGCAGTTCTTC.

This clone was found once. V is TRBV4-1 and J is TRBJ2-1; no firm D call. Germline assignment: CDR1 MGHRA and CDR2 YSYEKL. The CDR3 runs 11 residues. The V end was cut by 3 bases, the J end by 5 bases, with 2 bases between. The CDR3 loop reads CASSQNNEQFF. The CDR3 bases are TGCGCCAGCAGCCAGAACAATGAGCAGTTCTTC.

The chain has TRBV10-3 and TRBJ2-7, with D possibly called TRBD1 or TRBD2 (5 bases each). Per germline, CDR1 ENHRY and CDR2 SYGVKD. There are 14 residues in the CDR3. The ends were cut back, 7 bases at V and 0 bases at J, with 13 bases in the middle. As DNA, the CDR3 is TGTGCCATCACCGCCGGGGCCGACTCCTACGAGCAGTACTTC. Translating gives CAITAGADSYEQYF.

The chain has TRBV29-1 and TRBJ1-2; no clear D. The length of the CDR3 is 13 residues. CDR1 is SQVTM, CDR2 ANQGSEA, per germline. V was pared by 4 bases and J by 1 base, with 10 bases between. This CDR3 reads CSVGRALNYGYTF. As DNA, the CDR3 is TGCAGCGTTGGACGGGCCCTTAACTATGGCTACACCTTC.

This clone came up once. The chain couples TRBV6-6 to TRBJ1-2; possibly TRBD1 for D (5 bases). This CDR3 region has 13 residues. V dropped 7 bases and J dropped 4 bases, with 13 bases sitting between them. Looked up from germline, CDR1 is MNHNY and CDR2 is SVGAGI (reference sequence). The DNA of the CDR3 is TGTGCCAGCATGGGGGGGGGACTCTATGGCTACACCTTC. It yields the protein CASMGGGLYGYTF.

This chain joins TRBV5-1 and TRBJ1-6; tentatively, D is TRBD1 (6 bases). The CDR3 loop spans 18 amino acids. V lost 1 base and J lost 7, with 21 bases in between. Germline CDR1 is SGHRS and CDR2 is YFSETQ. CDR3 nucleotide sequence: TGCGCCAGCAGCTTGTATGGGGGCAGGGAACTGGGAAATTCACCCCTCCACTTT. Translating gives CASSLYGGRELGNSPLHF.